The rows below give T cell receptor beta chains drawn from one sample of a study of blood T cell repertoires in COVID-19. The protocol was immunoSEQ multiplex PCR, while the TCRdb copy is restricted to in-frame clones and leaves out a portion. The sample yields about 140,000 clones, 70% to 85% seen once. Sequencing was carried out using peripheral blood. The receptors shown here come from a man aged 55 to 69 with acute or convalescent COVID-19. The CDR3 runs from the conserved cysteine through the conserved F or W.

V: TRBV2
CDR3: CASHGAEADTQYF

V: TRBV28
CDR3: CASSRVPGDVAYEQYF

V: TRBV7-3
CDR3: CASSSHGGEKLFF

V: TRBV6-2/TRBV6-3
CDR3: CASSYSATGLNIQYF

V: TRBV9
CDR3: CASSAETVPTDTQYF

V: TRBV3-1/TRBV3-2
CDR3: CASSHRGLVDKETQYF

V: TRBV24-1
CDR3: CATSDEGLAGVRQETQYF

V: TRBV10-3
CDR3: CAISEEGRGRGVTDTQYF

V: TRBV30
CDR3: CAWSVGDSNYGYTF

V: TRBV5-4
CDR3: CASSLAGTGYEQYF

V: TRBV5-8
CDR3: CASSLGQGPYEQYF

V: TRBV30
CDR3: CAWTPAGLGNEKLFF

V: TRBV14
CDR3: CASSHANRASSYNSPLHF

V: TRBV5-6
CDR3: CASFLQSGLGHEQYF

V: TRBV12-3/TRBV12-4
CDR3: CASRTTGSDTIYF

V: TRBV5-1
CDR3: CASSSSGGGNTEAFF

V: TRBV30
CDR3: CAWSVWGFSSGNTIYF

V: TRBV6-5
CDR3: CASSYSRDTEAFF

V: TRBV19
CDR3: CASSPTGSGANVLTF

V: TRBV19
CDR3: CASSPAAATSSYNEQFF

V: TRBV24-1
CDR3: CATSGRGDNTDTQYF

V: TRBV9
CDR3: CASSVGVAGGEQFF

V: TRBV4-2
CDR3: CASSQTSGTDTQYF

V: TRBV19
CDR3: CASSALRNTEAFF

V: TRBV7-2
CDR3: CASSAHYNEQFF

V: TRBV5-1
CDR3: CASSLGTGVYEQYF

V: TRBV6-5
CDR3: CASSSPSEGGEQYF

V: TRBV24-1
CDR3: CATSDSQGKWADTQYF

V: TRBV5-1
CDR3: CASSNSGRGYEQYF

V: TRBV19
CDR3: CASSIAVGAGKVMVSNQPQHF